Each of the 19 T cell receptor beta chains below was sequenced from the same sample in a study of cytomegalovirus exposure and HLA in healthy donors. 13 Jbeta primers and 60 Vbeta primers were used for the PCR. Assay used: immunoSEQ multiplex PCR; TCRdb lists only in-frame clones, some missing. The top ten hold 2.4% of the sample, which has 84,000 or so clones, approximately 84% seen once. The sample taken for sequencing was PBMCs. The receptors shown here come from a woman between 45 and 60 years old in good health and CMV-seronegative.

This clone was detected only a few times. As DNA, the CDR3 is TGTGCCAGCAGTTTTCACCGGGACAGAGCCCTCGAAGCTTTCTTT. The encoded protein is CASSFHRDRALEAFF. The chain recombines TRBV27 with TRBJ1-1; TRBD1 matches at 7 bases. The CDR3 length is 15 residues. V lost 3 bases, J lost 8 bases, and 12 bases stayed unmatched. Germline V CDR1 and CDR2: MNHEY, SMNVEV (reference sequence).

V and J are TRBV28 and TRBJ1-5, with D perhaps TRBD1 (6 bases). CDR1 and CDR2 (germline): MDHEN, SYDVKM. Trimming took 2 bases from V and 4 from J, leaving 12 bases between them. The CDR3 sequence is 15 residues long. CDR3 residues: CASSLGQGKNQPQHF. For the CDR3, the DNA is TGTGCCAGCAGTTTAGGGCAGGGGAAAAATCAGCCCCAGCATTTT.

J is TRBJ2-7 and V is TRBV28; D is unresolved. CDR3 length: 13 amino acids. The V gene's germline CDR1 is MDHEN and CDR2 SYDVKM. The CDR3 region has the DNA TGTGCTACAGACCGCGATTCAAGGTACGAGCAGTACTTC. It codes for CATDRDSRYEQYF.

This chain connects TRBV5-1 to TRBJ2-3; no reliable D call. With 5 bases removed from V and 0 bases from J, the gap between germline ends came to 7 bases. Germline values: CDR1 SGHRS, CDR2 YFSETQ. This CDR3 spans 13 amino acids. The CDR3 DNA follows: TGCGCCAGCAGGGCGGCTAGCACAGATACGCAGTATTTT. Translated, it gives CASRAASTDTQYF.

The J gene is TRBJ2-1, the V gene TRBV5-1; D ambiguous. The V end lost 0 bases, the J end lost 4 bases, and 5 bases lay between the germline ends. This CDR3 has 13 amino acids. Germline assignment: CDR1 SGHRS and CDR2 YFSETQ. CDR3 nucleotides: TGCGCCAGCAGCTTGGTGCGGTACAATGAGCAGTTCTTC. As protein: CASSLVRYNEQFF.

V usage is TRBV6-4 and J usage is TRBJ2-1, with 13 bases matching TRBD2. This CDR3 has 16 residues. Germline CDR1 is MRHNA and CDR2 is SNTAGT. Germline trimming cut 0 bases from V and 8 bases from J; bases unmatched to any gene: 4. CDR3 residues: CASSDSGTSGNDEQFF. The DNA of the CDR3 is TGTGCCAGCAGTGACTCTGGGACTAGCGGGAACGATGAGCAGTTCTTC.

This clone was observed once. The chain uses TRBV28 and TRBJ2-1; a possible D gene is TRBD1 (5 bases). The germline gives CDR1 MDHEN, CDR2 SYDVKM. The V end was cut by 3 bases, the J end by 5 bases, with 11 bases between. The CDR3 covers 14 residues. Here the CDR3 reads CASSFRQNHNEQFF. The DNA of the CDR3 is TGTGCCAGCAGTTTTCGACAGAATCACAATGAGCAGTTCTTC.

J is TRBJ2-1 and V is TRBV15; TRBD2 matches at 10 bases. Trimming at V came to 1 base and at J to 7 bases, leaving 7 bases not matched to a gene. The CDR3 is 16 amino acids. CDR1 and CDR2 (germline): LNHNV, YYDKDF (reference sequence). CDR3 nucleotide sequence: TGTGCCACCAGCAGAGGGGGGACTAGCGTTGGGAATGAGCAGTTCTTC. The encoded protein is CATSRGGTSVGNEQFF.

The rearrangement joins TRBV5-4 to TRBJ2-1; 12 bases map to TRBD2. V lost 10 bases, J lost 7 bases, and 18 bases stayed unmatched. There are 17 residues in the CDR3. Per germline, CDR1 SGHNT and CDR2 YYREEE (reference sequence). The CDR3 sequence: CAGGKYLAGGLRNEQFF. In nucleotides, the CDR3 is TGTGCCGGGGGAAAATATCTAGCGGGAGGGTTGAGAAATGAGCAGTTCTTC.

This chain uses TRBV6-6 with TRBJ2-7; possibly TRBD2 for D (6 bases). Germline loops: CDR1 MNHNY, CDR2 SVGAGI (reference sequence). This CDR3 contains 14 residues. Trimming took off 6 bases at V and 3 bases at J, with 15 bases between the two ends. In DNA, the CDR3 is TGTGCCAGCAGCCCTCTGACGGGGGTCTACGAGCAGTACGTC. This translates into CASSPLTGVYEQYV.

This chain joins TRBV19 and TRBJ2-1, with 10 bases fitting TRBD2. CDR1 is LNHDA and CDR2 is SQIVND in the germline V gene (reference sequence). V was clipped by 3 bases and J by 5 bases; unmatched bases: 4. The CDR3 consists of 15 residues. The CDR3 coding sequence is TGTGCCAGTAGTATGGCACTAGCGGGAAACAATGAGCAGTTCTTC. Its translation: CASSMALAGNNEQFF. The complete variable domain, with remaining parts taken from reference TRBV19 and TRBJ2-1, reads DGGITQSPKYLFRKEGQNVTLSCEQNLNHDAMYWYRQDPGQGLRLIYYSQIVNDFQKGDIAEGYSVSREKKESFPLTVTSAQKNPTAFYLCASSMALAGNNEQFFGPGTRLTVL.

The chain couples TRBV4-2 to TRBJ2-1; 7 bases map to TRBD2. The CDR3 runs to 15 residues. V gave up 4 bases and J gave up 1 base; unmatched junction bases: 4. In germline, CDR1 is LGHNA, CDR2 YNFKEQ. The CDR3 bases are TGTGCCAGCAGCCCCGGACTAGTGTCCTACAATGAGCAGTTCTTC. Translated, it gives CASSPGLVSYNEQFF.

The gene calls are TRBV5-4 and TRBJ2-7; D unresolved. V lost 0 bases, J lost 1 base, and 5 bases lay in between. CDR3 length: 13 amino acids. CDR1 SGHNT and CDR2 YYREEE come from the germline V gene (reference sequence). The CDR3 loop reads CASSLDRSYEQYF. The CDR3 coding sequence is TGTGCCAGCAGCTTGGACAGATCCTACGAGCAGTACTTC.

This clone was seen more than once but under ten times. The CDR3 reads CASSSRTGTMGETQYF. As DNA, the CDR3 is TGTGCCAGCAGCTCGAGGACAGGGACGATGGGAGAGACCCAGTACTTC. The chain is built from TRBV7-9 and TRBJ2-5, with TRBD1 matching over 8 bases. V trimming: 4 bases; J trimming: 4 bases; junction bases outside the gene matches: 11. The CDR3 has 16 residues. The germline gives CDR1 SEHNR, CDR2 FQNEAQ (reference sequence).

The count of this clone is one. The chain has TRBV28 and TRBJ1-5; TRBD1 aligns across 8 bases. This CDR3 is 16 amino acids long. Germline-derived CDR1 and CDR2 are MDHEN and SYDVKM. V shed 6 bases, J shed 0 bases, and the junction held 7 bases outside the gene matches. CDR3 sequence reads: CASRTGTGNSNQPQHF. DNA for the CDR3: TGTGCCAGCAGGACCGGGACAGGTAATAGCAATCAGCCCCAGCATTTT.

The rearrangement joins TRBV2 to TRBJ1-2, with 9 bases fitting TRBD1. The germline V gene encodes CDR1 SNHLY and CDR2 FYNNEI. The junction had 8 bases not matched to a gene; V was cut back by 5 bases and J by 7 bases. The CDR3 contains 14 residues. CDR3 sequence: CASSLDRGSSGYTF. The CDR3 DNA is TGTGCCAGCAGTCTCGACAGGGGGTCTTCTGGCTACACCTTC.

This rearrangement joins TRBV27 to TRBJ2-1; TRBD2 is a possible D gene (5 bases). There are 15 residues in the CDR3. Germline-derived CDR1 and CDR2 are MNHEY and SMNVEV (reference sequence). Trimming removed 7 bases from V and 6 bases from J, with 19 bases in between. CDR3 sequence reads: CASTPSPLNSNEQFF. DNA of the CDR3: TGTGCCAGCACCCCTAGCCCCTTAAACAGCAATGAGCAGTTCTTC.

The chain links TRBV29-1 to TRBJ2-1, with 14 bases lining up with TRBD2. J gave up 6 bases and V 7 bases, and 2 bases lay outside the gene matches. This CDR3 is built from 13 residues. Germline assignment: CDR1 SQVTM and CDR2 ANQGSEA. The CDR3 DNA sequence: TGCAGCGCGGGACTAGCGGGGGTCAATGAGCAGTTCTTC. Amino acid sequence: CSAGLAGVNEQFF.

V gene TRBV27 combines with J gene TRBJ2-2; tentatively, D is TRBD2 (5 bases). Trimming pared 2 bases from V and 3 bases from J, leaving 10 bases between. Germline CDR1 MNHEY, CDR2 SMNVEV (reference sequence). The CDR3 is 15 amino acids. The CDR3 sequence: CASSLLAGYTGELFF. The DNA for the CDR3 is TGTGCCAGCAGTTTACTGGCGGGCTACACCGGGGAGCTGTTTTTT.